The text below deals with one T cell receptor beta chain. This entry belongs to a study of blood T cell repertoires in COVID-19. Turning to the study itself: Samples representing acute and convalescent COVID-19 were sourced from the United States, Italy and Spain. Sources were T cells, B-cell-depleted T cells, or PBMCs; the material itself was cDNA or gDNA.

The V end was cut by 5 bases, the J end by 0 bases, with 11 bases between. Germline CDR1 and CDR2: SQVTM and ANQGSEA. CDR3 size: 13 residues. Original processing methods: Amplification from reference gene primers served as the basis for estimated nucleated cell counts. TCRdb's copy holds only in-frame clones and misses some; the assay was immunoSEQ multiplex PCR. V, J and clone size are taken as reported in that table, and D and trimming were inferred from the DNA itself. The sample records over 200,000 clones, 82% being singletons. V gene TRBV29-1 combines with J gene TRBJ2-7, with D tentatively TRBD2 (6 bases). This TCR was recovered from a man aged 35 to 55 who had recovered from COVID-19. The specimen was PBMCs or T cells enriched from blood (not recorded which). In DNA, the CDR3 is TGCAGCGTTACTAGCCCCAGCTCCTACGAGCAGTACTTC. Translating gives CSVTSPSSYEQYF.